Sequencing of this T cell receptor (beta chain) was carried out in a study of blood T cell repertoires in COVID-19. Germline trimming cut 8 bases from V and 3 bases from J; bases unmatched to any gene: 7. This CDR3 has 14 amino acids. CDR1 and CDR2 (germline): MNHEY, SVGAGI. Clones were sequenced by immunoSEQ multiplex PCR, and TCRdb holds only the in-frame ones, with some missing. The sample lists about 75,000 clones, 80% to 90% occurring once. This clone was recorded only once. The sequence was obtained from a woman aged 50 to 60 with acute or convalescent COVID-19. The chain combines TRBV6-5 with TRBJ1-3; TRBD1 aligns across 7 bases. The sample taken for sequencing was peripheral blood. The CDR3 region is CASLPTGNGNTIYF. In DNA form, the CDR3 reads TGTGCCAGCTTACCGACAGGGAATGGAAACACCATATATTTT.